This T cell receptor (beta chain) was recorded in a study of blood T cell repertoires in COVID-19. At the level of the study: Whether acute or convalescent, the COVID-19 samples came from the United States, Italy and Spain. PBMCs, B-cell-depleted T cells, or T cells provided the cDNA or gDNA that made up the material.

Authors' methods: Estimated nucleated cell counts came from reference gene primer amplification. Profiled with immunoSEQ multiplex PCR; TCRdb holds only in-frame clones, not every one. Clone size and the V and J calls come from that table; the DNA yielded D and trimming. The repertoire has 50,000 to 65,000 clones, over 60% of them found once; the top ten carry 4.5% to 5%. This clonotype originated in a woman in her 70s with COVID-19, enrolled during active disease. The source material was peripheral blood.

The CDR3, as DNA: TGTGCCAGCAGTGAATATTGGGGAGGGCAGCCCCAGCATTTT. Amino acid sequence: CASSEYWGGQPQHF. The J gene is TRBJ1-5, the V gene TRBV25-1; D ambiguous. Per germline, CDR1 MGHDK and CDR2 SYGVNS. Trimming took 0 bases from V and 7 from J, leaving 10 bases between them. CDR3 length: 14 residues.